The clone carrying this T cell receptor beta chain was counted ten times or more. The data are from a study of T cells in Graves' hyperthyroidism and ophthalmopathy. V dropped 3 bases and J dropped 4; count of bases not matched to a gene: 5. Germline CDR1 DFQATT, CDR2 SNEGSKA (reference sequence). The CDR3 sequence is 15 residues long. There were TCR beta CDR3 regions amplified from RNA transcripts. The HTBI primer set was used in a first-round RT-PCR of the TCR CDR3. A single record per CDR3 protein comes from TCRdb applying MiXCR to the multiplex PCR reads. The sample lists about 200,000 distinct CDR3 sequences; around 16% were seen once.

This rearrangement joins TRBV20-1 to TRBJ2-1; the match to TRBD2 covers 11 bases. The sequence came from a woman in her forties or fifties with Graves' hyperthyroidism. What was sequenced was blood. The CDR3 DNA reads as TGCAGTGCTAGTGACCCTAGCGGGGGGTACAATGAGCAGTTCTTC. This encodes CSASDPSGGYNEQFF.